In this sample, the clone carrying this T cell receptor beta chain turned up many times. Its antigen is not identified. CDR3 size: 13 residues. Trimming removed 5 bases from V and 7 bases from J; junction bases left unmatched: 6. This sample stems from a study of T cell repertoires in cytomegalovirus infection. Study in general: Shared public TCR beta signatures pointed to both CMV infection and a matching HLA type. Study results and limitations: People with CMV and the relevant HLA were identified by cumulative public TCR beta family frequency. Predominance within the ex vivo response was attributable to HLA-C-restricted CMV-specific TCR beta clonotypes.

TCRdb redid the calling of the reads with MiXCR, one entry per CDR3 protein. In the table there are 100,000 to 150,000 distinct CDR3 sequences, 8.8% of which are singletons. This TCR came from a human donor in good health (CMV status not recorded). Some clones in this sample may be carry-over from other donors' samples. The chain joins TRBV12-3 or TRBV12-4 to TRBJ1-2; 8 bases align to TRBD1. The sample comprised PBMCs. CDR3 in amino acids: CASSTSTGAGYTF. For the CDR3, the DNA is TGTGCCAGCAGTACCTCGACAGGGGCTGGCTACACCTTC.